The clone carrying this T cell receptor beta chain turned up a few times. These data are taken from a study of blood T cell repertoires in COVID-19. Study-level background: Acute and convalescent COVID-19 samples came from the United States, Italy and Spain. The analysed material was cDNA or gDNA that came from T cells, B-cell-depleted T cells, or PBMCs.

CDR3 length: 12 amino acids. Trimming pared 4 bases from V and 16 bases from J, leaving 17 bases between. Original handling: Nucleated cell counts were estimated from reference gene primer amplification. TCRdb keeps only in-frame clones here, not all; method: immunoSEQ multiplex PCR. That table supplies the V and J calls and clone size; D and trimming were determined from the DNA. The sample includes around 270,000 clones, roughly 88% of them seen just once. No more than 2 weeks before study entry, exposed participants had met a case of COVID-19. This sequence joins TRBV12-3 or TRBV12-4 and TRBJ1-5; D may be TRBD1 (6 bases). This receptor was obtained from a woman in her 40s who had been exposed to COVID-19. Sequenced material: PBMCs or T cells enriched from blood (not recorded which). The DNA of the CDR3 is TGTGCCAGCAGTTCCACAGGGAATACGGAACATTTT. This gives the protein CASSSTGNTEHF.